This T cell receptor beta chain came from a study of blood T cells in healthy people across ages (dated by TCRdb to between 2014 and 2016). Regarding the research as a whole: In model experiments, roughly one uniquely barcoded TCR beta cDNA molecule per two T cells was captured by template switching. Age-related changes in TCR beta repertoire diversity were measured in the study by deep sequencing normalized with unique cDNA molecular identifiers. The donors were divided into four age groups: young (average about 16 years), middle-aged (approximately 39), aged (about 60) and long-lived (around 80). The study analyzed two additional independent replicas of 1 million unique cDNA reads from the same blood draw for two donors, one aged 18 to 30 and one aged 80 or older. The investigation overall reported the following: Donor CMV infection status was unknown, potentially confounding age-related changes in expanded clonotypes. Since profiling was done on bulk unsorted PBMCs, naive and antigen-experienced compartments could not be conclusively compared. Estimates of total diversity based on one million sequenced T cells were considered lower bounds and underestimates. Observed TCR beta diversity per million T cells fell roughly linearly with age, and a significant reduction was already apparent by age around 40. Compared with the aged group, more naive CD4+ T cells, fewer expanded clones and increased TCR diversity were shown by the long-lived group, suggesting age selection. Observed TCR beta diversity correlated strongly with the percentage of naive T cells measured by flow cytometry.

The roughly 39 donors, aged 6 to 90 years, were systemically healthy Caucasian individuals from Russia. Roughly 9.5 milliliters of peripheral blood were drawn from each donor into EDTA-treated Vacutainer tubes. Ficoll-Paque density-gradient centrifugation was used to isolate PBMCs, with at least 6.5 million per sample. Trizol reagent was used to extract total RNA from the PBMCs, yielding at least 6 micrograms per sample. For every donor, an aliquot of PBMCs went through flow cytometry to measure the percentages of naive CD45RAhigh/CD27high T cells. From its cysteine to its phenylalanine, the CDR3 spans 15 amino acids. The CDR3 DNA has 45 bases and is translated from base 1. Trimmed from V: 3 bases; trimmed from J: 2 bases; junction bases lacking a gene match: 8. Based on the germline V gene, the CDR1 and CDR2 sequences are SQVTM and ANQGSEA. Comments on this clonotype: Its antigen specificity is not known. No quality values exist for individual bases; no much larger clone is one base distant.

Library preparation employed 5' RACE. TCRdb shows the sequencer as Illumina HiSeq 2500. A second roughly 6 to 12 cycle PCR used a sample-barcoded 5' primer and a J-beta primer mix. A template-switch 5' adaptor carrying 12 random nucleotides introduced a unique molecular identifier onto each TCR beta cDNA molecule. Each sample yielded at least 3 million CDR3-containing paired-end reads. First-strand cDNA synthesis was performed from all RNA using the Mint cDNA synthesis kit, with priming by a TRBC-specific oligonucleotide. Following uracil-DNA glycosylase treatment, a first 18-cycle PCR with universal primers M1SS and BC2_uni_R was performed on all cDNA. The study's processing was this. For normalization, 1 million high-quality reads, each with a distinct molecular identifier, were randomly selected from each sample. Instead of being binned into consensus sequences, reads that shared molecular identifiers were thrown out. MiTCR, set to a Q25 quality threshold and the strictest error-elimination algorithm, was used for CDR3 identification, clonotype clustering and error correction. A nonparametric unseen species model with Euler transformation was used to estimate a lower bound on total TCR beta diversity. The raw public data were reprocessed by TCRdb itself: fastp quality trimming at Q25, MiXCR clonotype calling, in-frame beta chains only. Entries that share a CDR3 protein sequence are merged under the most common genes and DNA. Clone size and V and J calls follow TCRdb, not the original study. In all, the sample holds about 570,000 distinct CDR3 sequences, and about 28% of those were seen once. Over 3.5% of the sample is held by the ten biggest clonotypes.

The same sample was also studied in work on T cells of mothers and their children. From the second report: The donors were nine systemically healthy Caucasian individuals, made up of three mothers and their six children. cDNA synthesis consumed the entire amount of extracted RNA, loaded at about 1.5 ug RNA in each 15 ul reaction. In the second PCR, the M1S primer added sample barcodes and 2-4 random nucleotides. Over 9 million TCR beta CDR3 reads came from each mother, compared with some 3 million reads from each child. TCR recombination output is similarly shaped by thymic selection in related and unrelated pairs, with a minor effect exerted by inherited differences. Normalized repertoire overlap in related mother-child pairs was always slightly higher than in unrelated mother-child pairs, but the difference was never significant. No persistent microchimeric T cell clones were detected, at a sensitivity of around 97 clones per million clonotypes. The study used deep NGS to compare TCR beta repertoires of mothers and children, seeking features distinguishing related mother-child pairs from unrelated individuals. The mean age was around 42 +/- 4 years for the mothers and around 10 +/- 4 years for the children. After adapters were ligated using NEBNext reagents, the libraries underwent 100+100 nt paired-end sequencing on an Illumina HiSeq 2000. Mother and child libraries were prepared a month apart and sequenced in separate runs to prevent cross-contamination. For each donor, between about 450,000 and 2,300,000 distinct TCR beta clonotypes were identified. Naive TCR beta clonotypes were estimated from low-frequency clonotypes matched to each donor's FACS-determined naive share, without sorting.

The sequenced material came from blood. The sequence derives from a boy younger than 10 in good health. The V and J segments used are TRBV29-1 and TRBJ2-7, and 9 junction bases match TRBD1. The CDR3 protein sequence reads: CSVDEGQGSAYEQYF. The base sequence is TGCAGCGTTGACGAGGGACAGGGAAGTGCCTACGAGCAGTACTTC.